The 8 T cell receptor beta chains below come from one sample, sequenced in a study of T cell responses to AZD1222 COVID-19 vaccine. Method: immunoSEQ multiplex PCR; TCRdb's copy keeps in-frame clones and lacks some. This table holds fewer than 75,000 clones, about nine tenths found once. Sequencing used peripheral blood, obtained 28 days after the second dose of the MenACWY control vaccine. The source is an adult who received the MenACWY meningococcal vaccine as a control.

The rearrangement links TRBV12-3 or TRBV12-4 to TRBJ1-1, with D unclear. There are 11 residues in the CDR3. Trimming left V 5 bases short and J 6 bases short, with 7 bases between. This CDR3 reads CASSTASEAFF. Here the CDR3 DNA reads TGTGCCAGCAGTACCGCCTCTGAAGCTTTCTTT.

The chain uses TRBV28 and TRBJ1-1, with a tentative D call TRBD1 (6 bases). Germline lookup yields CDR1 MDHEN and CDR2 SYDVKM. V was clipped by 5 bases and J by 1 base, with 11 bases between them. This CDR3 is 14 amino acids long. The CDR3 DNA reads TGTGCCAGCAGTGGGTGGACAGAGAACACTGAAGCTTTCTTT. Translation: CASSGWTENTEAFF.

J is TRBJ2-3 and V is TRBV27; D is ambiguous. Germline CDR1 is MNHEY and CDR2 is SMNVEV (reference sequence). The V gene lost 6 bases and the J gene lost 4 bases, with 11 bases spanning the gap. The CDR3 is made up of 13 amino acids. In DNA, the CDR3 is TGTGCCAGCAGCCAAGTCGCTGCAGATACGCAGTATTTT. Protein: CASSQVAADTQYF.

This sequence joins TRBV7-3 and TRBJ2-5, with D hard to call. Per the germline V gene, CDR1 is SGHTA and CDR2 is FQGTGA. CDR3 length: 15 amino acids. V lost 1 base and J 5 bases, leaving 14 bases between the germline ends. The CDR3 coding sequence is TGTGCCAGCAGCTTAAATTCTATGATATCGGAGACCCAGTACTTC. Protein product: CASSLNSMISETQYF.

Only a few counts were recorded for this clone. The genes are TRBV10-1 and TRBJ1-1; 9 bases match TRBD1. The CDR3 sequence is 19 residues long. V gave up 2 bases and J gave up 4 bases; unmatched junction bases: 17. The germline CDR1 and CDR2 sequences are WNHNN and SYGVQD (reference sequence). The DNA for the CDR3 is TGCGCCAGCAGTGAGGTTCGAGGCTGGACAGGGGTCGTGGTCACTGAAGCTTTCTTT. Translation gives CASSEVRGWTGVVVTEAFF.

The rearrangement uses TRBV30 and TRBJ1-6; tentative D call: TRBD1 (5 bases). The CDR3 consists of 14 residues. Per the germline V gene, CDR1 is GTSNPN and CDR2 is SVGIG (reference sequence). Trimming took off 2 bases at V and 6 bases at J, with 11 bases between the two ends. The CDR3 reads CAWSTQTANSPLHF. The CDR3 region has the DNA TGTGCCTGGAGTACACAGACAGCTAATTCACCCCTCCACTTT.

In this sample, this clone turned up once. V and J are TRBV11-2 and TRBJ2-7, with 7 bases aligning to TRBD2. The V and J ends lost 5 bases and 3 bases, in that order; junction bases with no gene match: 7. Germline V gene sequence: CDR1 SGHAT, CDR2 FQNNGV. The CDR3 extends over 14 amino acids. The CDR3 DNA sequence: TGTGCCAGCAGCCTCGCTAGCGGAGGCTACGAGCAGTACTTC. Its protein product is CASSLASGGYEQYF. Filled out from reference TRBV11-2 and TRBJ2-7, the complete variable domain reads EAGVAQSPRYKIIEKRQSVAFWCNPISGHATLYWYQQILGQGPKLLIQFQNNGVVDDSQLPKDRFSAERLKGVDSTLKIQPAKLEDSAVYLCASSLASGGYEQYFGPGTRLTVT.

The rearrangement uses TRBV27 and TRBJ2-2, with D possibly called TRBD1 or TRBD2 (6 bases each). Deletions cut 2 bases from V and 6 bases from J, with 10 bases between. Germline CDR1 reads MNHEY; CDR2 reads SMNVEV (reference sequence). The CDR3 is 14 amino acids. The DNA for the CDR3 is TGTGCCAGCAGTTTAGTGGGGGGCGCCGGGGAGCTGTTTTTT. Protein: CASSLVGGAGELFF.